Given below is one TCR beta chain in context. Its antigen remains unknown. The data are from a study of shared clonotypes between healthy human individuals. This CDR3 region has 12 residues. Germline lookup yields CDR1 SGHRS and CDR2 YFSETQ. Trimming shortened V by 5 bases and J by 6 bases, and 11 bases separated the two germline ends. CD45RO-negative, CCR7-selected cells formed the naive CD8 fraction, which excluded terminally differentiated effector memory CD45RA+ cells. Deep level was the assay's run setting. Some clones are missing from TCRdb's copy, which holds only in-frame ones; the method was immunoSEQ multiplex PCR. The sample lists 760,000 or so clones; about 96% were seen once. Findings of the study overall: Naive subsets generally exceeded memory subsets in estimated richness. Non-shared clonotypes showed lower generation probabilities than clonotypes common to all four donors. Large depth notwithstanding, sorted-subset sequencing proved incomplete by rarefaction.

This TCR came from a man under 40 in good health. V gene TRBV5-1 combines with J gene TRBJ1-1, with a possible D match to TRBD1 (6 bases). The sequenced sample consisted of naive CD8+ T cells sorted from blood. Written as DNA, the CDR3 is TGCGCCAGCAGGGGGGGGGCCCCTGAAGCTTTCTTT. This codes for CASRGGAPEAFF. Full variable domain (missing parts from reference TRBV5-1 and TRBJ1-1): KAGVTQTPRYLIKTRGQQVTLSCSPISGHRSVSWYQQTPGQGLQFLFEYFSETQRNKGNFPGRFSGRQFSNSRSEMNVSTLELGDSALYLCASRGGAPEAFFGQGTRLTVV.